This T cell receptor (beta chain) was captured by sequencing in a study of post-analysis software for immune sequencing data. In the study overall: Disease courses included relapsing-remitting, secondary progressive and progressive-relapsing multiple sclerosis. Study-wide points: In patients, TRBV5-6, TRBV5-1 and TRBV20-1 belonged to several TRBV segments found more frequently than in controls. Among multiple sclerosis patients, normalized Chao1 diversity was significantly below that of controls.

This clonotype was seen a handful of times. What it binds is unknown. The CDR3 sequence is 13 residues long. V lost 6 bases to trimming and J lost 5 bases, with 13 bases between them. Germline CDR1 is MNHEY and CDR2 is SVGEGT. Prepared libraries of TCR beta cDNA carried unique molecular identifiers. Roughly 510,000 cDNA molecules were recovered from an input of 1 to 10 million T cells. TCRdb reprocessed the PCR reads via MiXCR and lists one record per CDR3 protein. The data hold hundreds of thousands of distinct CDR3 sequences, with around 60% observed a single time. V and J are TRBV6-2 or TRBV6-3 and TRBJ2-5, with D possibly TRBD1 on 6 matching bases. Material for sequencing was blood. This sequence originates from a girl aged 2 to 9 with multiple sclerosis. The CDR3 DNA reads TGTGCCAGCAGACCACAGGGCGGGGAGACCCAGTACTTC. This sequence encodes CASRPQGGETQYF.